These 3 T cell receptor beta chains were all obtained from the same sample, sequenced in a study of a mutant IDH1 vaccine in newly diagnosed glioma. Their specific antigens are unknown. The data were produced by immunoSEQ multiplex PCR, yet TCRdb's version contains in-frame clones alone and is incomplete. The sample holds under 150,000 clones; roughly 90% are singletons and the top ten take roughly 0.62%. As to time point: week 11, during vaccination. Doses of 300 ug of mutant IDH1 20-mer peptide were given with topical imiquimod. Sequencing was performed on PBMCs, taken from a glioma patient whose treatment included an IDH1 peptide vaccine. These receptors all stem from a woman between 50 and 59 years old with glioma.

CDR3 protein: CASSARDRVYNEQFF. CDR3 nucleotides: TGTGCCAGCAGCGCCCGGGACAGGGTATACAATGAGCAGTTCTTC. The chain couples TRBV9 to TRBJ2-1, with 9 positions matching TRBD1. The V gene's germline CDR1 is SGDLS and CDR2 YYNGEE. Trimming cost V 3 bases and J 4 bases; bases outside gene matches: 5. CDR3 length: 15 amino acids.

The chain couples TRBV9 to TRBJ2-3; 7 positions agree with TRBD1. This CDR3 has 14 amino acids. The germline CDR1 and CDR2 sequences are SGDLS and YYNGEE. V shed 6 bases and J 5 bases; nucleotides not matched to a gene: 9. This CDR3 is CASTGPGGRDTQYF. Written as DNA, the CDR3 is TGTGCCAGCACGGGGCCAGGGGGTAGAGATACGCAGTATTTT. The variable domain in full, with the rest retrieved from reference TRBV9 and TRBJ2-3, is DSGVTQTPKHLITATGQRVTLRCSPRSGDLSVYWYQQSLDQGLQFLIQYYNGEERAKGNILERFSAQQFPDLHSELNLSSLELGDSALYFCASTGPGGRDTQYFGPGTRLTVL.

About this clone: Other DNA sequences in the same sample also yield this CDR3. This chain connects TRBV14 to TRBJ2-1; a possible D gene is TRBD2 (6 bases). Germline CDR1 is SGHDN and CDR2 is FVKESK. V lost 1 base and J lost 4, with 8 bases in between. The CDR3 extends over 14 amino acids. The CDR3 DNA follows: TGTGCCAGCAGCCAAGCGGGAGCTTACAATGAGCAGTTCTTC. Protein: CASSQAGAYNEQFF.